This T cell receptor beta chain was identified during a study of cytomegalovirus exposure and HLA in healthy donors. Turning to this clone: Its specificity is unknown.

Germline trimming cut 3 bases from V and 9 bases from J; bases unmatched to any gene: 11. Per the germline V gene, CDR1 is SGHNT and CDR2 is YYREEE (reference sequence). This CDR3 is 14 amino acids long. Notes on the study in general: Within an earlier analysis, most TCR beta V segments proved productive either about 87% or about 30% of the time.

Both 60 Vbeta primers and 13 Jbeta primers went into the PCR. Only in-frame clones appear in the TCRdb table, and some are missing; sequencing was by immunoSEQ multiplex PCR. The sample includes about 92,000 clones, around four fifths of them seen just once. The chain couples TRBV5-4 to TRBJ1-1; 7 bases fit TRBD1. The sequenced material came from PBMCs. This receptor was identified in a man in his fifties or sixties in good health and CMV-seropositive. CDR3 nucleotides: TGTGCCAGCAGCTCTTCGAAAGGAGGGGGCAAAGCTTTCTTT. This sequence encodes CASSSSKGGGKAFF.